The 9 T cell receptor beta chains in this list originate from one sample, sequenced in a study of blood T cell repertoires in COVID-19. The method was immunoSEQ multiplex PCR; TCRdb's version includes in-frame clones alone and lacks a portion of them. The sample includes about 300,000 clones, roughly 84% of them seen just once. Material for sequencing was peripheral blood. Source of these receptors: a human donor with COVID-19, enrolled during active disease. The donor label of this sample is uncertain.

The V gene is TRBV11-1, the J gene TRBJ2-3, with 11 bases identical to TRBD2. The CDR3 is made up of 14 amino acids. The J segment lost 6 bases and the V segment lost 5 bases, leaving 4 bases of the junction unmatched. The germline V gene encodes CDR1 SGHAT and CDR2 FQDESV (reference sequence). In DNA form, the CDR3 reads TGTGCCAGCAGCCCCGCTAGCGGGGGGGATACGCAGTATTTT. Translating gives CASSPASGGDTQYF.

The V gene is TRBV10-3, the J gene TRBJ1-1; maybe TRBD1 (6 bases). Germline lookup yields CDR1 ENHRY and CDR2 SYGVKD. V shed 6 bases and J shed 1 base, with 18 bases lying between them. The CDR3 is 16 amino acids. CDR3 residues: CAIRVAGDTPNTEAFF. Here the CDR3 DNA reads TGTGCCATCAGGGTGGCCGGGGACACCCCGAACACTGAAGCTTTCTTT.

J is TRBJ2-1 and V is TRBV6-5, with 9 bases aligning to TRBD1. CDR1 and CDR2 from the germline V gene are MNHEY and SVGAGI. V gave up 6 bases and J gave up 7 bases; unmatched junction bases: 10. CDR3 length equals 15 residues. DNA for the CDR3: TGTGCCAGCAGACGAGAACAGGGGGCGAATAATGAGCAGTTCTTC. This encodes CASRREQGANNEQFF.

V and J are TRBV5-1 and TRBJ2-6; 7 bases line up with TRBD1. CDR1 SGHRS and CDR2 YFSETQ come from the germline V gene. There are 16 residues in the CDR3. The V and J ends lost 2 bases and 0 bases, in that order; junction bases with no gene match: 2. Here the CDR3 DNA reads TGCGCCAGCAGCTTACAGGGGTACTCTGGGGCCAACGTCCTGACTTTC. Encoded protein: CASSLQGYSGANVLTF.

The chain couples TRBV5-4 to TRBJ2-5; 8 bases align to TRBD2. The V gene end was trimmed by 2 bases and the J gene end by 5 bases; junction bases not matched to a gene: 8. CDR3 size: 15 residues. Germline assignment: CDR1 SGHNT and CDR2 YYREEE (reference sequence). CDR3 residues: CASSFAAGAWETQYF. The CDR3 region has the DNA TGTGCCAGCAGCTTCGCAGCGGGAGCTTGGGAGACCCAGTACTTC.

CDR3 region: CAISGTSGRYEQFF. CDR3 bases: TGTGCCATCAGCGGGACTAGCGGGAGGTATGAGCAGTTCTTC. The gene calls are TRBV10-3 and TRBJ2-1; 15 nucleotides agree with TRBD2. CDR3 size: 14 residues. Germline lookup yields CDR1 ENHRY and CDR2 SYGVKD. The junction had 2 bases not matched to a gene; V was cut back by 6 bases and J by 8 bases.

This clone was picked up one time. The chain couples TRBV4-1 to TRBJ2-5; 15 nucleotides line up with TRBD2. V lost 1 base and J lost 5; bases outside the gene matches: 5. Looked up from germline, CDR1 is MGHRA and CDR2 is YSYEKL. The length of the CDR3 is 17 residues. The chain's CDR3 is CASSQVGLAGGVETQYF. The CDR3 coding sequence is TGCGCCAGCAGCCAAGTAGGACTAGCGGGAGGGGTTGAGACCCAGTACTTC.

This chain joins TRBV6-5 and TRBJ2-7; maybe TRBD2 (6 bases). The CDR3 is 14 residues long. Germline V CDR1 and CDR2: MNHEY, SVGAGI. The germline V and J ends were trimmed by 5 bases and 2 bases, with 13 bases remaining between them. CDR3 in DNA: TGTGCCAGCAGTCGACCCGGGGGAGCCTACGAGCAGTACTTC. Protein product: CASSRPGGAYEQYF.

The rearrangement uses TRBV3-1 (or the pseudogene TRBV3-2) and TRBJ1-5, with D possibly TRBD1 on 5 matching bases. This CDR3 is 15 amino acids long. Germline lookup yields CDR1 LGHDT and CDR2 YNNKEL (reference sequence). Trimming took off 3 bases at V and 2 bases at J, with 11 bases between the two ends. The CDR3 DNA reads as TGTGCCAGCAGCCAGGGGGGAAGCGGCAATCAGCCCCAGCATTTT. Protein sequence: CASSQGGSGNQPQHF.